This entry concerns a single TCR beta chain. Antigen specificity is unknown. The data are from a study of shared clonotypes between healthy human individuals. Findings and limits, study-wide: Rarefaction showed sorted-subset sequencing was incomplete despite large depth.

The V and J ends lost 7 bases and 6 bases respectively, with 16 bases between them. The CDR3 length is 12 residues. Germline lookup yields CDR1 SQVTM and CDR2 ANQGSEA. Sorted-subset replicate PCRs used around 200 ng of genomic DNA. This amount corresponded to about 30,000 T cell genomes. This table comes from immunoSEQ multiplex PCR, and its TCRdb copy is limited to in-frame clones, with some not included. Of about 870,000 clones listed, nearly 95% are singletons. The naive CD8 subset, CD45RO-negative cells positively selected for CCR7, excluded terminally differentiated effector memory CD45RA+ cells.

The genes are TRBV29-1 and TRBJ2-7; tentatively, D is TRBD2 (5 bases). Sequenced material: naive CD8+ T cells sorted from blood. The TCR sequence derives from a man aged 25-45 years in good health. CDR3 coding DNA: TGCAGCGCCGGAGGCGGACGTCTCGAGCAGTACTTC. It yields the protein CSAGGGRLEQYF.